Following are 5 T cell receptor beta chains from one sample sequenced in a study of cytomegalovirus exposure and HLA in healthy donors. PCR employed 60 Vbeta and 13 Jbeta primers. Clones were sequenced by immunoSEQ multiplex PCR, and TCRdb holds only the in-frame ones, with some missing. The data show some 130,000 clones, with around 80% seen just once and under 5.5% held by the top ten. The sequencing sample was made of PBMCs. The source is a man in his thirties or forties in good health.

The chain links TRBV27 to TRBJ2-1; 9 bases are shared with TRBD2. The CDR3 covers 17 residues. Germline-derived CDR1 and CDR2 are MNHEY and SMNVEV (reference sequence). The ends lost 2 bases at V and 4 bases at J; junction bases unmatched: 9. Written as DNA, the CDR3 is TGTGCCAGCAGTTTAGTGATAGCGGGAGAGCTTTACAATGAGCAGTTCTTC. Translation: CASSLVIAGELYNEQFF.

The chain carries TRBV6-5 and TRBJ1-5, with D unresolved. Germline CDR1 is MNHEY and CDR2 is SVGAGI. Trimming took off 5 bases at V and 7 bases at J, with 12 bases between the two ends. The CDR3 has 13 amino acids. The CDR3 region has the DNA TGTGCCAGCAGTCCCACGAGGCAACAGCCCCAGCATTTT. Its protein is CASSPTRQQPQHF.

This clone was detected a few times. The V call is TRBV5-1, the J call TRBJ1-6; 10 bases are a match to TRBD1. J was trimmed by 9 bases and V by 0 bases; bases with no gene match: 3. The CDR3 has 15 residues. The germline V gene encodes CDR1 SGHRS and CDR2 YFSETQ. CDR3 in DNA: TGCGCCAGCAGCTTGGCGGGACAGGGGAGTTCACCCCTCCACTTT. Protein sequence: CASSLAGQGSSPLHF.

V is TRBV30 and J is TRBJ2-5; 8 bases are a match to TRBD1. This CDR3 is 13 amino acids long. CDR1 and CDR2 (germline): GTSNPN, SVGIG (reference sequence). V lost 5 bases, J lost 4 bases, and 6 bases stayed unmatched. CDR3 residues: CAWGRTGRETQYF. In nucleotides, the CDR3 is TGTGCCTGGGGGCGGACAGGGAGAGAGACCCAGTACTTC.

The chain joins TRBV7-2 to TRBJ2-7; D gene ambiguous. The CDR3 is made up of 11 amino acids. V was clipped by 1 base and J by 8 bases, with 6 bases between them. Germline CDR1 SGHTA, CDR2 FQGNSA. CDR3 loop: CASSLGLKQYF. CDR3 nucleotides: TGTGCCAGCAGCTTAGGACTGAAGCAGTACTTC.